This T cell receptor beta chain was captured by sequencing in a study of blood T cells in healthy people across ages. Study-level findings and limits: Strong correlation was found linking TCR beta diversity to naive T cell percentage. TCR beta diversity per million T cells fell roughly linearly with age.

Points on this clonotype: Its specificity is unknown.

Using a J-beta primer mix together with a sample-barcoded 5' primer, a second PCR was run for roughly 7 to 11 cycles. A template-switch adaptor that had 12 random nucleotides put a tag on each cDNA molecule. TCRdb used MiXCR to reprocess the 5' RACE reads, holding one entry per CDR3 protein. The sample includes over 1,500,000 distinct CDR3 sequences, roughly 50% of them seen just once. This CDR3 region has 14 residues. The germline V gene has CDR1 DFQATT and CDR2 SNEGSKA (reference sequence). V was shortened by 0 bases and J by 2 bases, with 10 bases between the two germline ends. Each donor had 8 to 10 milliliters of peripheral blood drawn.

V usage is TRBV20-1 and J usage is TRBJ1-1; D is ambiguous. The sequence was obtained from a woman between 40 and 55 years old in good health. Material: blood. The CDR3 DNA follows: TGCAGTGCTAGAGAAAGCAAGGTTAACACTGAAGCTTTCTTT. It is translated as CSARESKVNTEAFF.